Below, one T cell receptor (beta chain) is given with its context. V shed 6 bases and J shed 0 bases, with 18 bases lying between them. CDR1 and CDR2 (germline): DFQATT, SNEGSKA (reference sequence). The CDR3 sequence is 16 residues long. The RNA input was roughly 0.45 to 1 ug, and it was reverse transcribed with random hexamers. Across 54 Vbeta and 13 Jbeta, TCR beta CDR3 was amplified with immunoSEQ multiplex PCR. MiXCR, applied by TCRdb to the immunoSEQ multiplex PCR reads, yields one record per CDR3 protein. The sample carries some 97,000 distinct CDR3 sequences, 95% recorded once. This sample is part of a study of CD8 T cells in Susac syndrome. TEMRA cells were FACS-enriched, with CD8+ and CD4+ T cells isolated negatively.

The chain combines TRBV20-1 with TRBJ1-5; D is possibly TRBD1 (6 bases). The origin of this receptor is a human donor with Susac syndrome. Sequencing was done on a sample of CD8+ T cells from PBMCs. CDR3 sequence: CSARTSGQLSNQPQHF. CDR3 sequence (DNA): TGCAGTGCCCGAACGTCTGGACAGCTTAGCAATCAGCCCCAGCATTTT.